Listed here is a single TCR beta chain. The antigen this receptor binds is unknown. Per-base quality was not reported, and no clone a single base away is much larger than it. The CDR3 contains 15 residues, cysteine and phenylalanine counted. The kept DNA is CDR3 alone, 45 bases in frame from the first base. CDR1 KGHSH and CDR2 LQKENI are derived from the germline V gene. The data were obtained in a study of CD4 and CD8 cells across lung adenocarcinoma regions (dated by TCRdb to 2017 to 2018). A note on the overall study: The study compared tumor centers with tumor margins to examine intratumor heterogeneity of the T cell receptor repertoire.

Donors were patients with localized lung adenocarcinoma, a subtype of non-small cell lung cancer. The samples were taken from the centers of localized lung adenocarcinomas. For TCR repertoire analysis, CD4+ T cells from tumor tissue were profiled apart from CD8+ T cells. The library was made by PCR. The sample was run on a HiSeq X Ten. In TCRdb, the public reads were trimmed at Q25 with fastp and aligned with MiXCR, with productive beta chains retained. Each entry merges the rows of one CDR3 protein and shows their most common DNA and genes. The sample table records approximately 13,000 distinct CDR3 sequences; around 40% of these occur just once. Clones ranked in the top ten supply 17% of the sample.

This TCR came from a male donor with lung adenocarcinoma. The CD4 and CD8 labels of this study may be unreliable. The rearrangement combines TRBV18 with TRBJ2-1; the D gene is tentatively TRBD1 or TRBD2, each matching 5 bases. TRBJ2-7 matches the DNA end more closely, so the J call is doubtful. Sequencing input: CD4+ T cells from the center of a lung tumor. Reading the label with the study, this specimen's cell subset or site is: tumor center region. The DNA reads TGTGCCAGCTCACTATCGCAGGGAAACGCGGGCGAGCAGTACTTC. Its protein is CASSLSQGNAGEQYF.